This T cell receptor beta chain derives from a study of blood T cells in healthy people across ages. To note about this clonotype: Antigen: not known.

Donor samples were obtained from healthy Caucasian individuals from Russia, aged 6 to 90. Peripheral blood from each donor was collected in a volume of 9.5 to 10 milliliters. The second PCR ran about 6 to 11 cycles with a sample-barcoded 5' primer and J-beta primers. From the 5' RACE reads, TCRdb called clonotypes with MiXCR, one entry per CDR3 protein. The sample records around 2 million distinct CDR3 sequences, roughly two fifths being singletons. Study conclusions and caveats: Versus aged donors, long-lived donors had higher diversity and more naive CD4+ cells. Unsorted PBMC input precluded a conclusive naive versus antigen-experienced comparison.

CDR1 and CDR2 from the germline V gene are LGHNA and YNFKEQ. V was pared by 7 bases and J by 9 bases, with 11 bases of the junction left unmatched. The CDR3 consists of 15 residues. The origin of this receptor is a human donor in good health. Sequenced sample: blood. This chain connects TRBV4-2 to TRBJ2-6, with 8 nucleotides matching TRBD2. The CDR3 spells CASIHTGGVLNVLTF. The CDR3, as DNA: TGTGCCAGCATCCACACCGGGGGGGTCCTCAACGTCCTGACTTTC.